These T cell receptor beta chains were read from a single sample in a study of lymphopenia after photon versus proton radiotherapy. Using immunoSEQ multiplex PCR, the repertoire was profiled, and TCRdb retains in-frame clones only, with some absent. This sample carries approximately 25,000 clones, about 82% of them seen once, and the ten largest clones take 20% to 25%. Sequencing used peripheral blood, obtained from a patient treated with proton-based radiotherapy. Every receptor here comes from a woman between 65 and 79 years old with pancreatic cancer. The CDR3 runs from the conserved cysteine through the conserved F or W. A D gene is named only where the DNA matches it firmly. Part of the rows lack a size; the others show once, few, many or a class for expanded clones.

-,TRBV18,few,CASSTTASGHPNEKLFF
TRBD2,TRBV5-4,-,CASSLLAGGPGGELFF
TRBD2,TRBV7-3,few,CASSPEGGRELTDTQYF
-,TRBV28,-,CASREGGYSTDTQYF
-,TRBV18,-,CASSPPVSTDTQYF
TRBD1,TRBV4-1,-,CASSQATTQGAGTEAFF
-,TRBV27,-,CASRPEGGGGREPQHF
-,TRBV11-3,few,CASSLDPPGGYTDTQYF
-,TRBV7-9,-,CASSGRTGTRNSYEQYF
TRBD1,TRBV7-3,-,CASSPGGQGTEAFF
-,TRBV19,-,CASKLQDGVLTF
TRBD2,TRBV7-3,-,CASSVTSGRAAGELFF
TRBD1,TRBV30,-,CAWSRRGTGAGNTIYF
TRBD2,TRBV29-1,-,CSVSPGLDYEQFF
-,TRBV6-6,-,CASSYIGKYNEQFF
TRBD1,TRBV4-1,-,CASSQADRGGYEQYF
-,TRBV10-3,-,CAISRSSTDTQYF
-,TRBV19,-,CASSPNRAGATNEKLFF
TRBD2,TRBV9,-,CASSVGSGGSKNIQYF
-,TRBV28,-,CASSSDSRGGDTQYF
-,TRBV5-1,once,CASSSVASNYGYTF
-,TRBV15,-,CATRDLARYEQYF
TRBD2,TRBV19,-,CASSIPTGGRFGEQYF
-,TRBV12-2,-,CASRPAQGRPLQFF
TRBD1,TRBV7-9,few,CASSQSMDRGAGEQFF
TRBD1,TRBV11-3,-,CASSQETGWAQNEQFF
TRBD1,TRBV9,-,CASGQVLSGANVLTF
TRBD1,TRBV4-2,-,CASSPAGQGGGNSPLHF
-,TRBV5-1,-,CASSPGGAYEQYF
-,TRBV28,-,CASSTGTSFQYF
TRBD1,TRBV30,-,CAWSAAQGLRYF
-,TRBV7-9,-,CASSSSRGYTF
-,TRBV28,few,CASSFASSHEQYF
-,TRBV4-3,-,CASSQDTGAAVNTEAFF
-,TRBV7-3,-,CASSLDSFFTDTQYF
-,TRBV10-3,-,CAISAGKRVDEQFF
-,TRBV28,-,CASARDSNQPQHF
TRBD1,TRBV7-3,few,CASSRDRADTQYF
TRBD2,TRBV5-1,-,CASSLVAGGPGDTQYF
-,TRBV14,-,CASSQASQVRGGYTF
TRBD2,TRBV5-6,-,CASSWTSGKYEQYF
TRBD2,TRBV28,-,CASSLMGLAIRYNEQFF
-,TRBV5-1,once,CASSLVGAQINSPLHF
TRBD1,TRBV19,-,CASSRPGQGIRGNQPQHF
-,TRBV6-5,-,CASSPGQLNYGYTF
TRBD1,TRBV7-9,few,CASSLARGTGGPNTEAFF
-,TRBV30,once,CAADGGVSYEQYF
TRBD1,TRBV4-2,-,CASSQPGTGNGYTF
TRBD1,TRBV5-1,-,CASSTEGTGRGYYGYTF
-,TRBV2,few,CASSGTSPNQPQHF
-,TRBV30,-,CAWSAQRAHGQPQHF
TRBD1,TRBV28,-,CASRPQTTGKTYEQYF
TRBD1,TRBV6-5,few,CASSYSPGQSPLHF